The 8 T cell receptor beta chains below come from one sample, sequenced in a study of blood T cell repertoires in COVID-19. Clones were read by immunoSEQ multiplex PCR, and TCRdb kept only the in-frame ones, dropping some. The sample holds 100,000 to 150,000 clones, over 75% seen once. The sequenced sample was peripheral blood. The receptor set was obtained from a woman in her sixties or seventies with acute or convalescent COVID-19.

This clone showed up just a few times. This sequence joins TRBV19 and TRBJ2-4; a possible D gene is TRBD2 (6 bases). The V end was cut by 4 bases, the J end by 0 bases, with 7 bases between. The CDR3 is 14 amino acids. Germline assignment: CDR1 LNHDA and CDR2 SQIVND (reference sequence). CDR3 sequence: CASSKGLAKNIQYF. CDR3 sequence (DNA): TGTGCCAGTAGTAAGGGACTAGCCAAAAACATTCAGTACTTC.

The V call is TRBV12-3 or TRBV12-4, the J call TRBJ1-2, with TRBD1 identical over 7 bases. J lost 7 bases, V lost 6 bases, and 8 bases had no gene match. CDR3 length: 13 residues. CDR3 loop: CASSPDRLFGYTF. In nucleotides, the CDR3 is TGTGCCAGCAGCCCGGACAGGCTCTTTGGCTACACCTTC.

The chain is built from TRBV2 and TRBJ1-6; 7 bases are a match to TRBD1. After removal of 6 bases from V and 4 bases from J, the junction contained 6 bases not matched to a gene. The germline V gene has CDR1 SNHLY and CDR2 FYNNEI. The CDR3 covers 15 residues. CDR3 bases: TGTGCCAGCAGGGAAAGGACAGGTTATAATTCACCCCTCCACTTT. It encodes CASRERTGYNSPLHF.

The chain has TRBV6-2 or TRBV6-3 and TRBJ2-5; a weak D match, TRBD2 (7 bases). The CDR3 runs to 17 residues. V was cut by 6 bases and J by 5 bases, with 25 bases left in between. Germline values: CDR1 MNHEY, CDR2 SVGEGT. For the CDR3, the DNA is TGTGCCAGCAGCCCTCGGGGGGCTACCACAAATGGTGAGACCCAGTACTTC. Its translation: CASSPRGATTNGETQYF.

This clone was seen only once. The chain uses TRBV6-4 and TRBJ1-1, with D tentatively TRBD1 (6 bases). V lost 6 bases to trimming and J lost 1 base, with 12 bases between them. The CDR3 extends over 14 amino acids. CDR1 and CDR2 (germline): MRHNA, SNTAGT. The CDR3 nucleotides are TGTGCCAGCAGGGAACAGGGCTCGAACACTGAAGCTTTCTTT. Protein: CASREQGSNTEAFF.

CDR3 residues: CASSEARLADTDTQYF. The CDR3 nucleotides are TGTGCCAGCAGTGAAGCACGACTAGCGGACACAGATACGCAGTATTTT. This rearrangement joins TRBV2 to TRBJ2-3; 9 bases map to TRBD2. Trimming at V came to 0 bases and at J to 2 bases, leaving 3 bases not matched to a gene. CDR3 length equals 16 residues. Germline CDR1 reads SNHLY; CDR2 reads FYNNEI. Combining the CDR3 with reference TRBV2 and TRBJ2-3 gives the whole variable domain EPEVTQTPSHQVTQMGQEVILRCVPISNHLYFYWYRQILGQKVEFLVSFYNNEISEKSEIFDDQFSVERPDGSNFTLKIRSTKLEDSAMYFCASSEARLADTDTQYFGPGTRLTVL.

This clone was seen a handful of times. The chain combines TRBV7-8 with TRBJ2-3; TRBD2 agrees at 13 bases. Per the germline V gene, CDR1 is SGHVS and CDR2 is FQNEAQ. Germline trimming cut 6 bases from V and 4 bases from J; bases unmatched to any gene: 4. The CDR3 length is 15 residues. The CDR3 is CASRPGTSGADTQYF. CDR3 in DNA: TGTGCCAGCAGGCCCGGGACTAGCGGGGCAGATACGCAGTATTTT. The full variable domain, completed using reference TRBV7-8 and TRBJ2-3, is GAGVSQSPRYKVAKRGQDVALRCDPISGHVSLFWYQQALGQGPEFLTYFQNEAQLDKSGLPSDRFFAERPEGSVSTLKIQRTQQEDSAVYLCASRPGTSGADTQYFGPGTRLTVL.

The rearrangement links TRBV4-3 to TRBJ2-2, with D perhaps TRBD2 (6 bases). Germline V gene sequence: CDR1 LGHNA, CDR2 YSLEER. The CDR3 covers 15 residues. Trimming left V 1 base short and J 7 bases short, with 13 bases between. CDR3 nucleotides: TGCGCCAGCAGCCAAGCCCCGGGGGATCACGGGGAGCTGTTTTTT. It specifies CASSQAPGDHGELFF.